A single sample is the source of the 18 T cell receptor beta chains below, sequenced in a study of blood T cell repertoires in COVID-19. Clones were read by immunoSEQ multiplex PCR, and TCRdb kept only the in-frame ones, dropping some. Here the sample spans a few hundred thousand clones, around 87% being singletons. The sequencing sample was made of peripheral blood. These receptors were obtained from a woman aged 45-59 years who had recovered from COVID-19.

The chain links TRBV30 to TRBJ2-7; 10 positions match TRBD2. The V segment lost 2 bases and the J segment 4 bases; nucleotides outside the gene matches: 2. CDR1 and CDR2 (germline): GTSNPN, SVGIG (reference sequence). The CDR3 spans 13 residues. In nucleotides, the CDR3 is TGTGCCTGGAGTAGGACTAGCGGTTACGAGCAGTACTTC. It translates to CAWSRTSGYEQYF.

V gene TRBV2 combines with J gene TRBJ1-5, with D possibly being TRBD1 (5 bases). This CDR3 comprises 15 residues. V lost 0 bases, J lost 3 bases, and 9 bases lay in between. Germline lookup yields CDR1 SNHLY and CDR2 FYNNEI. The chain's CDR3 is CASSEAGGLNQPQHF. The CDR3 DNA reads TGTGCCAGCAGTGAAGCCGGGGGTCTCAATCAGCCCCAGCATTTT.

The chain joins TRBV19 to TRBJ1-6; no clear D. V lost 1 base and J 7 bases, leaving 14 bases between the germline ends. CDR3 length equals 16 residues. Germline lookup yields CDR1 LNHDA and CDR2 SQIVND (reference sequence). In nucleotides, the CDR3 is TGTGCCAGTAGTATAGGTTCAGCCATCGGGAATTCACCCCTCCACTTT. It translates to CASSIGSAIGNSPLHF.

The chain carries TRBV9 and TRBJ2-2, with 15 bases that match TRBD2. Germline V gene lookup returns CDR1 SGDLS and CDR2 YYNGEE. The trim removed 0 bases at V and 4 bases at J, leaving 4 bases unmatched. The CDR3 extends over 18 amino acids. The CDR3 is CASSVATGLAGGTGELFF. CDR3 in DNA: TGTGCCAGCAGCGTAGCTACGGGACTAGCGGGGGGCACCGGGGAGCTGTTTTTT.

The DNA of the CDR3 is TGCAGTGCTAGGGGGGGATCTGAAGCTTTCTTT. It encodes CSARGGSEAFF. J is TRBJ1-1 and V is TRBV20-1; D might be TRBD1 (5 bases). The CDR3 sequence is 11 residues long. Germline V CDR1 and CDR2: DFQATT, SNEGSKA (reference sequence). V lost 3 bases and J lost 6, with 8 bases in between.

The chain joins TRBV5-5 to TRBJ1-2; D might be TRBD1 (5 bases). Trimming shortened V by 0 bases and J by 2 bases, and 17 bases separated the two germline ends. CDR1 and CDR2 from the germline V gene are SGHKS and YYEKEE (reference sequence). This CDR3 comprises 17 residues. For the CDR3, the DNA is TGTGCCAGCAGCTTGGGGCCCGACAGTTTCGCCAACTATGGCTACACCTTC. Its translation: CASSLGPDSFANYGYTF.

The chain employs TRBV6-1 and TRBJ1-1, with D unclear. Trimming pared 3 bases from V and 1 base from J, leaving 6 bases between. The CDR3 spans 13 residues. The germline V gene has CDR1 MNHNS and CDR2 SASEGT. The CDR3 nucleotides read TGTGCCAGCAGTGATACAAGGAACACTGAAGCTTTCTTT. Translated: CASSDTRNTEAFF.

This chain connects TRBV28 to TRBJ1-2, with D uncertain. This CDR3 has 18 residues. Looked up from germline, CDR1 is MDHEN and CDR2 is SYDVKM. The germline V and J ends were trimmed by 4 bases and 0 bases, with 21 bases remaining between them. The CDR3 DNA follows: TGTGCCAGCAGTTCCCCTGACATCTACATCACTGCTAACTATGGCTACACCTTC. The encoded protein is CASSSPDIYITANYGYTF.

The V and J genes are TRBV6-2 or TRBV6-3 and TRBJ2-5, with 7 bases matching TRBD2. CDR1 is MNHEY, CDR2 SVGEGT, per germline. V gave up 2 bases and J gave up 3 bases; unmatched junction bases: 12. This CDR3 spans 17 amino acids. The CDR3 loop reads CASSYGASGPLEETQYF. Here the CDR3 DNA reads TGTGCCAGCAGTTACGGTGCTAGCGGACCCTTAGAAGAGACCCAGTACTTC.

This chain links TRBV28 with TRBJ2-1; D is ambiguous. The CDR3 spans 15 residues. V dropped 2 bases and J dropped 0 bases, with 8 bases sitting between them. Germline V gene data show CDR1 as MDHEN and CDR2 as SYDVKM. This chain's CDR3 is CASSLTGSSYNEQFF. The CDR3 nucleotides read TGTGCCAGCAGTTTAACCGGTAGCTCCTACAATGAGCAGTTCTTC.

DNA for the CDR3: TGTGCCAGCAGCTTGGGTTGGACTAGCGGGAGCTGGTTCTTC. This codes for CASSLGWTSGSWFF. This chain links TRBV5-8 with TRBJ2-1, with 13 positions matching TRBD2. Germline assignment: CDR1 SGHTS and CDR2 YDEGEE. This CDR3 has 14 residues. Trimming took 0 bases from V and 15 from J; bases not matched to a gene: 6.

The rearrangement joins TRBV11-2 to TRBJ2-1; a possible D gene is TRBD2 (6 bases). Trimming took off 1 base at V and 7 bases at J, with 17 bases between the two ends. The germline V gene has CDR1 SGHAT and CDR2 FQNNGV. There are 16 residues in the CDR3. The CDR3 protein is CASSLVMRGVRNEQFF. The CDR3 DNA is TGTGCCAGCAGCTTAGTTATGCGGGGTGTACGGAATGAGCAGTTCTTC.

The rearrangement joins TRBV6-5 to TRBJ1-2; no clear D gene. With 6 bases removed from V and 2 bases from J, the gap between germline ends came to 10 bases. The CDR3 runs to 13 residues. The V gene's germline CDR1 is MNHEY and CDR2 SVGAGI. Written as DNA, the CDR3 is TGTGCCAGCAGGGGCGCAGTGAACTATGGCTACACCTTC. Its translation: CASRGAVNYGYTF.

The rearrangement links TRBV3-1 (or the pseudogene TRBV3-2) to TRBJ2-3, with a weak D call TRBD2 (6 bases). This CDR3 is 16 amino acids long. CDR1 and CDR2 from the germline V gene are LGHDT and YNNKEL (reference sequence). With 3 bases removed from V and 6 bases from J, the gap between germline ends came to 19 bases. The CDR3 nucleotides read TGTGCCAGCAGCCACGCCGGGGACGGGAGAGGGGATACGCAGTATTTT. Translation gives CASSHAGDGRGDTQYF.

V and J are TRBV30 and TRBJ2-3; weak D call: TRBD2 (5 bases). The length of the CDR3 is 15 residues. Trimming took 2 bases from V and 0 from J, leaving 12 bases between them. From germline, CDR1 is GTSNPN and CDR2 SVGIG (reference sequence). The DNA for the CDR3 is TGTGCCTGGAGTAACGGACGGGGTAGCACAGATACGCAGTATTTT. The encoded protein is CAWSNGRGSTDTQYF.

The V call is TRBV27, the J call TRBJ2-2, with TRBD1 as a possible D gene (6 bases). Deletions cut 3 bases from V and 5 bases from J, with 10 bases between. Germline CDR1 MNHEY, CDR2 SMNVEV (reference sequence). The CDR3 has 14 residues. CDR3 DNA sequence: TGTGCCAGCAGTTTGGTCAGGGGTACCGGGGAGCTGTTTTTT. The encoded protein is CASSLVRGTGELFF.

The V call is TRBV5-6, the J call TRBJ2-1; weak D call: TRBD2 (5 bases). The CDR3 totals 14 residues. Per germline, CDR1 SGHDT and CDR2 YYEEEE. V was shortened by 10 bases and J by 5 bases, with 19 bases between the two germline ends. CDR3 protein: CAGRTHFEDNEQFF. CDR3 nucleotide sequence: TGTGCCGGGAGAACTCATTTTGAGGACAATGAGCAGTTCTTC.

The table lists this clone with a few counts. The J gene is TRBJ1-6, the V gene TRBV6-5; maybe TRBD1 (5 bases). Per germline, CDR1 MNHEY and CDR2 SVGAGI. The CDR3 totals 14 residues. The V end was cut by 7 bases, the J end by 7 bases, with 14 bases between. The CDR3 region is CASTPQGSNSPLHF. In DNA form, the CDR3 reads TGTGCCAGCACACCTCAGGGTTCCAATTCACCCCTCCACTTT.